This is a list of T cell receptor beta chains from one sample in a study of T cells in pancreatic ductal adenocarcinoma. Clones were read by immunoSEQ multiplex PCR, and TCRdb kept only the in-frame ones, dropping some. The table has roughly 100,000 clones, nearly 95% seen once. Sequenced input: PBMCs. Receptors were obtained from a human donor with pancreatic ductal adenocarcinoma. The CDR3 runs from the conserved cysteine through the conserved F or W. D genes are given only for firm matches. Clone sizes are given selectively: once, few, many, or a class where the clone is expanded.

v_call	j_call	d_call	clone_size	cdr3_length	cdr3_nt	cdr3_aa
TRBV15	TRBJ1-1	NA	NA	16	TGTGCCACCAGCAAGAGTCCTCACCTAGATGACACTGAAGCTTTCTTT	CATSKSPHLDDTEAFF
TRBV12-5	TRBJ2-4	NA	NA	16	TGTGCTAGTGGTTTTGCGGGGACCCTAGCCAAAAACATTCAGTACTTC	CASGFAGTLAKNIQYF
TRBV7-9	TRBJ1-2	NA	NA	13	TGTGCCAGCAGCTTTGAGGGCGTCTATGGCTACACCTTC	CASSFEGVYGYTF
TRBV30	TRBJ2-7	NA	few	11	TGTGCCTCGGGGACACTCTACGAGCAGTACTTC	CASGTLYEQYF
TRBV29-1	TRBJ1-1	NA	NA	11	TGCAGCGTGACGAGAGGGACTGAAGCTTTCTTT	CSVTRGTEAFF
TRBV2	TRBJ1-2	NA	few	13	TGTGCCAGCACCCGAGCGGGGAGGGATGGCTACACCTTC	CASTRAGRDGYTF
TRBV5-1	TRBJ2-1	TRBD2	NA	16	TGCGCCAGCAGCTGGTTCACTAGCGGGAGTAGCAATGAGCAGTTCTTC	CASSWFTSGSSNEQFF
TRBV7-9	TRBJ2-5	NA	NA	14	TGTGCCAGCAGCTTAAGCCAGGACCAAGAGACCCAGTACTTC	CASSLSQDQETQYF
TRBV29-1	TRBJ2-5	NA	NA	14	TGCAGCGTGGGTCTGACAGGTTGGCAAGAGACCCAGTACTTC	CSVGLTGWQETQYF
TRBV7-9	TRBJ2-5	NA	NA	14	TGTGCCAGCAGCTCATCAGGGGCTGGGGAGACCCAGTACTTC	CASSSSGAGETQYF
TRBV6-5	TRBJ2-2	NA	NA	13	TGTGCCAGCAGTTACCTTAGCACCGGGGAGCTGTTTTTT	CASSYLSTGELFF
TRBV7-2	TRBJ2-1	NA	NA	14	TGTGCCAGCAGCTTGGACAGTTCCTACAATGAGCAGTTCTTC	CASSLDSSYNEQFF
TRBV29-1	TRBJ2-7	TRBD1	NA	12	TGCAGCGTCACCCAGACAGGGTACGAGCAGTACTTC	CSVTQTGYEQYF
TRBV28	TRBJ2-5	NA	NA	15	NA	CASSSGQGGQETQYF
TRBV7-9	TRBJ1-1	NA	NA	14	TGTGCCAGCAGCTTAGGTCACTCGGAGGCTGAAGCTTTCTTT	CASSLGHSEAEAFF
TRBV5-1	TRBJ2-7	TRBD2	NA	15	TGCGCCAGCAGCGGACGGGGCGGGAGTATCTACGAGCAGTACTTC	CASSGRGGSIYEQYF
TRBV10-2	TRBJ1-2	TRBD1	NA	14	TGCGCCAGCACCCCGGGGACAGGGCTATCTGGCTACACCTTC	CASTPGTGLSGYTF
TRBV29-1	TRBJ2-1	TRBD2	NA	16	TGCAGCGTCCCCGGGACTAGCGGAGTCTCCTACAATGAGCAGTTCTTC	CSVPGTSGVSYNEQFF
TRBV28	TRBJ2-4	NA	NA	17	TGTGCCAGCAGTTCGAGACATCCAAAGGATGCCAAAAACATTCAGTACTTC	CASSSRHPKDAKNIQYF
TRBV7-9	TRBJ2-7	TRBD1	NA	15	TGTGCCAGCAGCTCCGGGACAGTCTCCTCCTACGAGCAGTACTTC	CASSSGTVSSYEQYF
TRBV28	TRBJ2-1	NA	NA	11	TGTGCCAGCAGTTTAGCCCTTCAGGAGTTCTTC	CASSLALQEFF
TRBV7-8	TRBJ2-3	NA	NA	15	TGTGCCAGCAGCTTAGTGGTGCGGGCCACAGATACGCAGTATTTT	CASSLVVRATDTQYF
TRBV7-9	TRBJ2-7	TRBD2	NA	16	TGTGCCAGCAGCTTGGCCGGGGCTAGCGGGACCTACGAGCAGTACTTC	CASSLAGASGTYEQYF
TRBV30	TRBJ2-2	TRBD1	NA	15	TGTGCCTGGAGTGTGGGACAGGGGATTACCGGGGAGCTGTTTTTT	CAWSVGQGITGELFF
TRBV10-2	TRBJ2-2	TRBD2	NA	16	TGCGCCAGCAGGGACCCCCCACGCGGGAGGGCCGGGGAGCTGTTTTTT	CASRDPPRGRAGELFF
TRBV7-9	TRBJ1-3	NA	NA	16	TGTGCCAGCAGCTTAGTTCGGGGGATCTCTGGAAACACCATATATTTT	CASSLVRGISGNTIYF
TRBV10-3	TRBJ2-3	TRBD2	NA	15	TGTGCCATCAGGATGACTAGCGGGAGCACAGATACGCAGTATTTT	CAIRMTSGSTDTQYF
TRBV5-6	TRBJ2-2	NA	NA	17	TGTGCCAGCAGCTTGGGCCTACAGGCAATGAACACCGGGGAGCTGTTTTTT	CASSLGLQAMNTGELFF
TRBV5-1	TRBJ1-3	NA	NA	14	TGCGCCAGCAAGGTGGAGAGCTCTGGAAACACCATATATTTT	CASKVESSGNTIYF
TRBV10-3	TRBJ2-3	NA	NA	14	TGTGCCATCTCGCTTGTAACAGGTACAGATACGCAGTATTTT	CAISLVTGTDTQYF
TRBV10-2	TRBJ2-7	TRBD1	NA	14	TGCGCCAGCAGTGGAGGACAGGGCTTCTACGAGCAGTACTTC	CASSGGQGFYEQYF
TRBV27	TRBJ2-5	NA	NA	15	TGTGCCAGCAGCCCCTTCGGAGAGTACCAAGAGACCCAGTACTTC	CASSPFGEYQETQYF
TRBV19	TRBJ2-2	NA	NA	15	TGTGCCAGTAGTATCGACAGTGCGAACACCGGGGAGCTGTTTTTT	CASSIDSANTGELFF
TRBV5-1	TRBJ2-3	TRBD2	NA	18	TGCGCCAGCAGCTTGGCCACTTATAGCGGGATTAGCACAGATACGCAGTATTTT	CASSLATYSGISTDTQYF
TRBV11-2	TRBJ2-7	NA	once	13	TGTGCCAGCAGCCGAGGGCTTACCTACGAGCAGTACTTC	CASSRGLTYEQYF
TRBV5-4	TRBJ2-2	TRBD1	NA	17	TGTGCCAGCAGCCCGGATGCCGGGACAGGGAACACCGGGGAGCTGTTTTTT	CASSPDAGTGNTGELFF
TRBV19	TRBJ2-2	NA	NA	16	TGTGCCAGTAGTATCGAGGGATGGTATCGCACCGGGGAGCTGTTTTTT	CASSIEGWYRTGELFF